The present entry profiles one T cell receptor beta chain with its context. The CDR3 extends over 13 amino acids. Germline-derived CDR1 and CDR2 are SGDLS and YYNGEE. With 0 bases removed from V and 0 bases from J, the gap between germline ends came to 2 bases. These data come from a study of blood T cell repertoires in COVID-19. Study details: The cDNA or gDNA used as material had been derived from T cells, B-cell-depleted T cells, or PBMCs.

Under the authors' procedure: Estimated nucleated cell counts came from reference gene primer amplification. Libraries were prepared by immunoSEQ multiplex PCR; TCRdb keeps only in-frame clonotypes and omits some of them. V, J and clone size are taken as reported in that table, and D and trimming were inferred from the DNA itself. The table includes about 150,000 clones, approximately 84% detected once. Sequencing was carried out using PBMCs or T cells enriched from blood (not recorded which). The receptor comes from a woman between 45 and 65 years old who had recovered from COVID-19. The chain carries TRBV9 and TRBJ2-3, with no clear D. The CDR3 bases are TGTGCCAGCAGCGTAGCTAGCACAGATACGCAGTATTTT. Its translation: CASSVASTDTQYF.